This entry is about one T cell receptor beta chain. Antigen: not known. The sample belongs to a study of cytomegalovirus exposure and HLA in healthy donors. Whole-study findings and limits: Only CMV serostatus was available as immune exposure information. There were some 150 TCR beta chains listed as cytomegalovirus-associated. As was reported, the HLA-A and HLA-B alleles of most subjects were accurately predicted from TCR beta sequences.

The PCR had 60 Vbeta and 13 Jbeta primers. Some clones are missing from TCRdb's copy, which holds only in-frame ones; the method was immunoSEQ multiplex PCR. The table has around 170,000 clones, approximately 88% seen once; the top ten hold roughly 1.5%. The TCR was taken from a young woman in good health and CMV-seronegative. The sample comprised PBMCs.

The CDR3 nucleotides read TGCGCCAGCAGCGCGGGACAGGGGGAGTACGAGCAGTACTTC. Its protein product is CASSAGQGEYEQYF. The rearrangement joins TRBV4-1 to TRBJ2-7; 11 positions agree with TRBD1. The V gene end was trimmed by 5 bases and the J gene end by 4 bases; junction bases not matched to a gene: 4. The germline CDR1 and CDR2 sequences are MGHRA and YSYEKL. The CDR3 spans 14 residues.